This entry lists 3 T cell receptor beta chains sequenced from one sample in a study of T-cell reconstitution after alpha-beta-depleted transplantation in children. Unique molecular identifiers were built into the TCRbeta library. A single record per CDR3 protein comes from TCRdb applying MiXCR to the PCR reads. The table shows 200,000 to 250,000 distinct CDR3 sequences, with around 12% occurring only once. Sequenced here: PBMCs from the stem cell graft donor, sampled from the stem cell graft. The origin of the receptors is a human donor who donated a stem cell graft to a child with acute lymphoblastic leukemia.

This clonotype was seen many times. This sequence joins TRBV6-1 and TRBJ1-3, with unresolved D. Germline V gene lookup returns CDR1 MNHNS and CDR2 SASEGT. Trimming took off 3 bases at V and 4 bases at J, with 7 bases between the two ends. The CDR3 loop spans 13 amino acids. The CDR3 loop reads CASSDGVGNTIYF. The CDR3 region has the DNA TGTGCCAGCAGTGACGGCGTCGGAAACACCATATATTTT.

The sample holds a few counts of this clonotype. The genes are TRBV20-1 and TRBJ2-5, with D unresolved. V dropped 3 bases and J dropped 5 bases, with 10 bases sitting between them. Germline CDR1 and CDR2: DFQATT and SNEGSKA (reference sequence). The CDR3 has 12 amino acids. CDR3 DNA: TGCAGTGCTAGCCAGCAATCTGAGACCCAGTACTTC. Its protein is CSASQQSETQYF.

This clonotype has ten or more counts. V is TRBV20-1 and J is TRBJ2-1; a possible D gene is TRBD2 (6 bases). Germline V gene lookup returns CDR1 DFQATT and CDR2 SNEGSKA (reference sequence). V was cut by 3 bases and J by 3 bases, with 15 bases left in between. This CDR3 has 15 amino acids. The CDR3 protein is CSARGPRGDYNEQFF. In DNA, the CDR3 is TGCAGTGCTAGGGGCCCTCGCGGGGACTACAATGAGCAGTTCTTC.